This T cell receptor beta chain was observed in a study of vaccination effects on CD4 cells after COVID-19. The overall study: A few convalescent patients gave early and late post-vaccination samples. After the second dose, samples were taken at median day 72. General study points: Convalescent patients were few in the study, and early post-infection timepoints were absent. Spike-reactive clones found after vaccination in convalescents were mainly new vaccine-induced clones.

The V gene end was trimmed by 5 bases and the J gene end by 5 bases; junction bases not matched to a gene: 8. The CDR3 is 15 residues long. Germline V gives CDR1 SGHTA, CDR2 FQGNSA. Only in-frame clones appear in the TCRdb table, and some are missing; sequencing was by immunoSEQ multiplex PCR. The sample lists roughly 15,000 clones; less than 85% were seen once. Concerning this clone: The antigen is not known.

Before sequencing, viral peptide pools were used by the ViraFEST assay to expand antigen-specific CD4+ T cells. CD4+ T cell isolation took place after less than 13 days of culture. Infection with SARS-CoV-2 occurred in the person between March and December 2020, and PCR confirmed it. The vaccine given was either BNT162b2 or mRNA-1273, in two doses. Specimen: CD4+ T cells from PBMCs cultured with SARS-CoV-2 spike peptides, collected after COVID-19 vaccination. This clonotype originated in a human donor who had a prior SARS-CoV-2 infection. The V gene is TRBV7-2, the J gene TRBJ2-2, with 7 positions matching TRBD1. CDR3 residues: CASSPNRGRTGELFF. The CDR3 DNA sequence: TGTGCCAGCAGCCCCAACAGGGGACGGACCGGGGAGCTGTTTTTT.